This T cell receptor (beta chain) was sequenced during a study of cytomegalovirus exposure and HLA in healthy donors. Findings and limits, study-wide: The investigators catalogued 150 or so TCR beta chains as cytomegalovirus-associated.

Germline V CDR1 and CDR2: MDHEN, SYDVKM. Trimming pared 2 bases from V and 1 base from J, leaving 11 bases between. The CDR3 extends over 15 amino acids. PCR amplification relied on 60 Vbeta primers (plus 13 Jbeta primers). The table came from immunoSEQ multiplex PCR; TCRdb's copy has only in-frame clones and leaves some out. The data contain about 230,000 clones, around 80% of them seen just once; the ten biggest clones take up approximately 0.47%. Concerning this clone itself: The antigen is not known.

The TCR was taken from a boy younger than 18 in good health and CMV-seronegative. J is TRBJ1-2 and V is TRBV28; D possibly corresponds to TRBD1 (5 bases). The sequenced material came from PBMCs. CDR3 sequence reads: CASSLLRRGNYGYTF. The CDR3 DNA reads TGTGCCAGCAGTTTACTCAGGAGGGGTAACTATGGCTACACCTTC.